The subject of this entry is one T cell receptor beta chain. It was through 5'RACE template switching that TCR cDNA was made, with a universal primer site and UMIs added. TCRdb re-analysed the 5' RACE reads in MiXCR, keeping a single row per CDR3 protein. The sample has a few hundred thousand distinct CDR3 sequences, over 6.5% seen once. CDR1 and CDR2 from the germline V gene are SGHTA and FQGNSA. This CDR3 has 18 residues. V trimming: 0 bases; J trimming: 3 bases; junction bases outside the gene matches: 10. This record belongs to a study of T cells after yellow fever vaccination. The origin of this receptor is a young man who received the YFV17D yellow fever vaccine. The chain combines TRBV7-2 with TRBJ2-1; 8 nucleotides match TRBD1. This sample comprised CD4+ T cells sorted from PBMCs, obtained on the day of the yellow fever booster vaccination. In nucleotides, the CDR3 is TGTGCCAGCAGCTTAGCTAGGGCGGGACAGGCCCACTACAATGAGCAGTTCTTC. Translating it yields CASSLARAGQAHYNEQFF.